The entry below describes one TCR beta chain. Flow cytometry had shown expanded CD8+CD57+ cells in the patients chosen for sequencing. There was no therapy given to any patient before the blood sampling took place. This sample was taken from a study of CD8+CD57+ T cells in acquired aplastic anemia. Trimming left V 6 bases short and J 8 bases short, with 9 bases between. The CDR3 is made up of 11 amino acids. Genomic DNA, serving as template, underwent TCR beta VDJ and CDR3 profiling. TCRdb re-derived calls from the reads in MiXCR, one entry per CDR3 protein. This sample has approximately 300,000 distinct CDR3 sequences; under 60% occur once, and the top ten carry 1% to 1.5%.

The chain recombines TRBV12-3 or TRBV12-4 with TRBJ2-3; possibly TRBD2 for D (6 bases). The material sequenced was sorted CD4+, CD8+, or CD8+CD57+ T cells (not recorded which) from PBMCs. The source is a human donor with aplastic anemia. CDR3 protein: CASRKAGTQYF. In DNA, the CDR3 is TGTGCCAGCAGGAAAGCGGGTACGCAGTATTTT.